This T cell receptor beta chain is drawn from a study of T cells expressing NK-cell markers. Turning to the study itself: With respect to HCMV, most of the eight sequenced donors were seropositive, and one was seronegative.

TCRdb reprocessed the 5' RACE reads, keeping one entry per CDR3 protein, no DNA. The listing contains about 550,000 distinct CDR3 sequences. In germline, CDR1 is SGHTA, CDR2 FQGNSA. The CDR3 contains 12 residues. Input material: blood T cells: a sorted CD56 or NKG2C T cell subset, CD4+ or CD8+ T cells, or bulk PBMC T cells (not recorded which). The sequence derives from a man aged 18 to 29 in good health. The V gene is TRBV7-2, the J gene TRBJ2-2. The CDR3 sequence: CASSFKSGELFF. The entire variable domain, with the rest obtained from reference TRBV7-2 and TRBJ2-2, is as follows: GAGVSQSPSNKVTEKGKDVELRCDPISGHTALYWYRQSLGQGLEFLIYFQGNSAPDKSGLPSDRFSAERTGGSVSTLTIQRTQQEDSAVYLCASSFKSGELFFGEGSRLTVL.